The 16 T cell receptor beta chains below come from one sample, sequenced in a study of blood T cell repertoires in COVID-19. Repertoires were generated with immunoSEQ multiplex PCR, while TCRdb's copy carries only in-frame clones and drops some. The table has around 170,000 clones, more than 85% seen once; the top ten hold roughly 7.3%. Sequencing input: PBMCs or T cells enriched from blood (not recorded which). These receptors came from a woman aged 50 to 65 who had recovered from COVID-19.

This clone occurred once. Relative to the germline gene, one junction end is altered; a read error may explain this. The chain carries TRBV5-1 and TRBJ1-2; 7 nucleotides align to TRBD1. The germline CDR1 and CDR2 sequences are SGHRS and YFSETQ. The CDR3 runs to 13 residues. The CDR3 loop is CARSLGQGGGYTF. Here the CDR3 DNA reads TGCGCCCGCAGCTTGGGCCAGGGGGGTGGCTACACCTTC.

CDR3 sequence reads: CASSQYGGTEAFF. DNA of the CDR3: TGTGCCAGCAGCCAATATGGCGGGACTGAAGCTTTCTTT. This chain joins TRBV7-9 and TRBJ1-1; D is unclear. V shed 5 bases and J shed 5 bases, with 12 bases lying between them. This CDR3 has 13 residues. The V gene's germline CDR1 is SEHNR and CDR2 FQNEAQ (reference sequence).

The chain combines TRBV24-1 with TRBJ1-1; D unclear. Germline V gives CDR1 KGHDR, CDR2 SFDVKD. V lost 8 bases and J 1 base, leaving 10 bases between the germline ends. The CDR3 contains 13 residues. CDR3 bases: TGTGCCACCATGAGGGAGTCGAACACTGAAGCTTTCTTT. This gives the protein CATMRESNTEAFF.

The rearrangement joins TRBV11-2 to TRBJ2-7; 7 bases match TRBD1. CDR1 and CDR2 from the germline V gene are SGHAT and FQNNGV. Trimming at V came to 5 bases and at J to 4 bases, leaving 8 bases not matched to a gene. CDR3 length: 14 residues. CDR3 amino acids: CASSPLKGAYEQYF. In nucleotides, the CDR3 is TGTGCCAGCAGCCCCCTCAAGGGGGCATACGAGCAGTACTTC. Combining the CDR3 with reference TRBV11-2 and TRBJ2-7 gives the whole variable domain EAGVAQSPRYKIIEKRQSVAFWCNPISGHATLYWYQQILGQGPKLLIQFQNNGVVDDSQLPKDRFSAERLKGVDSTLKIQPAKLEDSAVYLCASSPLKGAYEQYFGPGTRLTVT.

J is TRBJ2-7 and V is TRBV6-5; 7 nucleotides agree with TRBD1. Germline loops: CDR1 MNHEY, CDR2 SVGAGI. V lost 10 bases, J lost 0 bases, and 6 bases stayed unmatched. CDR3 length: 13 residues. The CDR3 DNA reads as TGTGCCACCATGACAGGGCGCTCCTACGAGCAGTACTTC. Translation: CATMTGRSYEQYF.

CDR3 amino acids: CASRGGGAGNTIYF. In DNA, the CDR3 is TGCGCCAGCCGTGGGGGGGGAGCTGGAAACACCATATATTTT. V is TRBV10-2 and J is TRBJ1-3; TRBD1 might be the D (5 bases). The CDR3 runs 14 residues. Trimming left V 8 bases short and J 2 bases short, with 13 bases between. Looked up from germline, CDR1 is WSHSY and CDR2 is SAAADI.

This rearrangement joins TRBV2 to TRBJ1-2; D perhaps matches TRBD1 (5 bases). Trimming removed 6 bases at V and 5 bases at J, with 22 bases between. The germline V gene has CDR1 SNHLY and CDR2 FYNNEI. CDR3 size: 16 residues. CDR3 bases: TGTGCCAGCAGCGAACCCGACAGCCCCTCAATTTATGGCTACACCTTC. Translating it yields CASSEPDSPSIYGYTF.

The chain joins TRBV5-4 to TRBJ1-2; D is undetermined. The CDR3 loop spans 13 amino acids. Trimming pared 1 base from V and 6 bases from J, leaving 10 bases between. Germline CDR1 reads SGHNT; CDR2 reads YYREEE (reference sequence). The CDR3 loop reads CASSLKQRNGYTF. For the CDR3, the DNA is TGTGCCAGCAGCTTGAAACAGAGAAATGGCTACACCTTC.

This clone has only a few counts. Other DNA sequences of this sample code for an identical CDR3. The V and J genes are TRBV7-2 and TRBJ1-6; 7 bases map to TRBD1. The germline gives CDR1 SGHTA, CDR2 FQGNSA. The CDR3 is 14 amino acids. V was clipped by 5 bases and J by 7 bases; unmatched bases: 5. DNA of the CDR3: TGTGCCAGCAGCAGCGACAGGGTGAATTCACCCCTCCACTTT. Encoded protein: CASSSDRVNSPLHF.

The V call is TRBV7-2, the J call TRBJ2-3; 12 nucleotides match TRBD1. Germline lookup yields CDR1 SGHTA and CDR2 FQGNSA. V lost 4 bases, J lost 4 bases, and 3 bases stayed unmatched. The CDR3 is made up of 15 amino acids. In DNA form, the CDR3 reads TGTGCCAGCAGCTCCGGGACAGGGGGCGCAGATACGCAGTATTTT. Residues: CASSSGTGGADTQYF.

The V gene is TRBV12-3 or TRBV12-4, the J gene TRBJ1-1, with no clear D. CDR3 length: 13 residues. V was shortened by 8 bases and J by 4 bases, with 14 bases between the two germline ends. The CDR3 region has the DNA TGTGCCAGCTGTCGGGAAATGGGCACTGAAGCTTTCTTT. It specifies CASCREMGTEAFF.

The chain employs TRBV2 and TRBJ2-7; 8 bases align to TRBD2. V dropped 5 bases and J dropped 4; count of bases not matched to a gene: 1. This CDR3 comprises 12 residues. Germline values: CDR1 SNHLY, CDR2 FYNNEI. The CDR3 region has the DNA TGTGCCAGCAGTACTAGCGGTTACGAGCAGTACTTC. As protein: CASSTSGYEQYF.

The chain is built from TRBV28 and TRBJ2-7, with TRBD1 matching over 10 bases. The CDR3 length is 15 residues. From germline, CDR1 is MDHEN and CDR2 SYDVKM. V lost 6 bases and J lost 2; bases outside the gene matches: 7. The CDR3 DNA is TGTGCCAGCAGACCCTCGGGACAGGGGACCTACGAGCAGTACTTC. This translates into CASRPSGQGTYEQYF.

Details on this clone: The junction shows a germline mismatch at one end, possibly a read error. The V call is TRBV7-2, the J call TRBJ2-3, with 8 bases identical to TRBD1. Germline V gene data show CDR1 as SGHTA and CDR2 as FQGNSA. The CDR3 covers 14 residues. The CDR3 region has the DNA TGTGCCAGCAATCCTCGAGTAAAGGACAGGGTGAGAAGTTTT. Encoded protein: CASNPRVKDRVRSF.

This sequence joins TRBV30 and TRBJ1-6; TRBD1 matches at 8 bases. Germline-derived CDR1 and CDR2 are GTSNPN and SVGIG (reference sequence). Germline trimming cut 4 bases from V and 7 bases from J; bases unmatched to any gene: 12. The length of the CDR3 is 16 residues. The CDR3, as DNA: TGTGCCTGGACCCCGTCCCGGACAGGGCCCAATTCACCCCTCCACTTT. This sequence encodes CAWTPSRTGPNSPLHF. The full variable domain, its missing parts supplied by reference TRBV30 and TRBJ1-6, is SQTIHQWPATLVQPVGSPLSLECTVEGTSNPNLYWYRQAAGRGLQLLFYSVGIGQISSEVPQNLSASRPQDRQFILSSKKLLLSDSGFYLCAWTPSRTGPNSPLHFGNGTRLTVT.

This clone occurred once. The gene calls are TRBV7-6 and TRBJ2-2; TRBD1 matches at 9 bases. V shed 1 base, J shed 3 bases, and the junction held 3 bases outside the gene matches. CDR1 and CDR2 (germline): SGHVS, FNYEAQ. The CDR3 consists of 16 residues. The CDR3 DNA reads TGTGCCAGCAGCTTAGGGGGGACAGGGTACACCGGGGAGCTGTTTTTT. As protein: CASSLGGTGYTGELFF.